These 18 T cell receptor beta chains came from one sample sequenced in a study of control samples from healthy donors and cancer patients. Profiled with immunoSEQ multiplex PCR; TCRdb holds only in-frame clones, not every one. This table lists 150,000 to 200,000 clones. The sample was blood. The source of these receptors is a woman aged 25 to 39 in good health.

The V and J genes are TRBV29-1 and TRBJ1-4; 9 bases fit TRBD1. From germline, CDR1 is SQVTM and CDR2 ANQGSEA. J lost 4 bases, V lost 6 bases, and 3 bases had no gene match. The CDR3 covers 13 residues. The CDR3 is CSVGDRVNEKLFF. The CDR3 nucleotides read TGCAGCGTGGGGGACAGGGTTAATGAAAAACTGTTTTTT.

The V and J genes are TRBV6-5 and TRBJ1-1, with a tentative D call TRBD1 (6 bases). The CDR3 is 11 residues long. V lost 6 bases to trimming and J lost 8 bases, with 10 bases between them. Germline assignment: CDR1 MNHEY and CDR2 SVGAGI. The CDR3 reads CASSHRAEAFF. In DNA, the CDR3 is TGTGCCAGCAGCCACAGGGCGGAAGCTTTCTTT.

The CDR3 is CASPFDLVGATNEKLFF. Written as DNA, the CDR3 is TGTGCCAGCCCGTTTGACCTTGTGGGTGCAACTAATGAAAAACTGTTTTTT. The chain has TRBV19 and TRBJ1-4; no clear D gene. V was trimmed by 9 bases and J by 0 bases, leaving 20 bases between them. The germline V gene encodes CDR1 LNHDA and CDR2 SQIVND (reference sequence). This CDR3 has 17 amino acids. Combining the CDR3 with reference TRBV19 and TRBJ1-4 gives the whole variable domain DGGITQSPKYLFRKEGQNVTLSCEQNLNHDAMYWYRQDPGQGLRLIYYSQIVNDFQKGDIAEGYSVSREKKESFPLTVTSAQKNPTAFYLCASPFDLVGATNEKLFFGSGTQLSVL.

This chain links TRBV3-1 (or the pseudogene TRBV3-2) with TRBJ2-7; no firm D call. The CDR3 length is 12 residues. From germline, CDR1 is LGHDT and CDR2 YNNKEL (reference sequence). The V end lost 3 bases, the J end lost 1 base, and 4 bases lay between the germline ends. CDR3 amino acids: CASSQGSYEQYF. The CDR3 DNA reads TGTGCCAGCAGCCAGGGGTCCTACGAGCAGTACTTC.

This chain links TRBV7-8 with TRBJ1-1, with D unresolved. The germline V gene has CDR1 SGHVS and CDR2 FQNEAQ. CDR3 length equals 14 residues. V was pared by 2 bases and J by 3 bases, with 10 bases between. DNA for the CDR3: TGTGCCAGCAGCTTATCAGGACCCGACACTGAAGCTTTCTTT. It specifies CASSLSGPDTEAFF.

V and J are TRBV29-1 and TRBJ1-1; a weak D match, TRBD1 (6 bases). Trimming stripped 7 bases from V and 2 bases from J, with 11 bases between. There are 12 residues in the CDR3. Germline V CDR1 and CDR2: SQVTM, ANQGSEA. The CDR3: CSGRTVNTEAFF. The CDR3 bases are TGCAGCGGTAGGACAGTCAACACTGAAGCTTTCTTT.

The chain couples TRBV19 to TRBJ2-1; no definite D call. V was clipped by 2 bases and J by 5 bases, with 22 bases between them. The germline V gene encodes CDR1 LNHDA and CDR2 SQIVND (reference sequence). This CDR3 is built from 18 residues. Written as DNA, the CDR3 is TGTGCCAGTAGTATAATTCTCGGGCCACGAAACACAAACAATGAGCAGTTCTTC. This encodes CASSIILGPRNTNNEQFF.

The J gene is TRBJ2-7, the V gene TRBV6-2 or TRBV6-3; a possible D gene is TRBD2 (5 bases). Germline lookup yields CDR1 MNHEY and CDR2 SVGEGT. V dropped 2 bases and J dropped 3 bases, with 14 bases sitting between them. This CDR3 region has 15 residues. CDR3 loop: CASSYPLREVYEQYF. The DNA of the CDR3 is TGTGCCAGCAGTTACCCCTTGAGGGAAGTCTACGAGCAGTACTTC.

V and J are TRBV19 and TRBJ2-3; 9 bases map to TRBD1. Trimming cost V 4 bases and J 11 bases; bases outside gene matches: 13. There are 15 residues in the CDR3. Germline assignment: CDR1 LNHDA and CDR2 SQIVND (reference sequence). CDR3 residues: CASSNPGQGHRLQYF. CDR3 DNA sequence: TGTGCCAGTAGTAACCCCGGACAGGGGCACCGTCTGCAGTATTTT.

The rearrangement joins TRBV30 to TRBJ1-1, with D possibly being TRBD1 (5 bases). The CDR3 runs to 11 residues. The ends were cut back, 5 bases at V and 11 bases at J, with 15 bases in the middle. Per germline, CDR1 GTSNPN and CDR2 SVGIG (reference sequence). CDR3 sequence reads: CAWGTVFQAFF. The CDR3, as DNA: TGTGCCTGGGGGACGGTTTTTCAGGCTTTCTTT.

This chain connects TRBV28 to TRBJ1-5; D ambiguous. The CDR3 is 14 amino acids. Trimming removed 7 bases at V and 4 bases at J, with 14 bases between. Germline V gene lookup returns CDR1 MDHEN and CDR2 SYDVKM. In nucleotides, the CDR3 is TGTGCCAGCAAGCCGGCGGTACCGAATCAGCCCCAGCATTTT. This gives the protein CASKPAVPNQPQHF.

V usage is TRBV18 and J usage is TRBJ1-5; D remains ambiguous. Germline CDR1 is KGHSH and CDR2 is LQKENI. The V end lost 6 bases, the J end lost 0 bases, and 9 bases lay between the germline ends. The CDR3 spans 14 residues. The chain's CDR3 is CASSPDTSNQPQHF. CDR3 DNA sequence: TGTGCCAGCTCTCCAGATACTAGCAATCAGCCCCAGCATTTT.

The CDR3 is CASSPQLAGGLETQYF. The CDR3 DNA sequence: TGTGCCAGCAGCCCTCAACTAGCGGGGGGGCTGGAGACCCAGTACTTC. The chain joins TRBV7-2 to TRBJ2-5, with 13 positions matching TRBD2. Per germline, CDR1 SGHTA and CDR2 FQGNSA. This CDR3 contains 16 residues. The V gene end was trimmed by 5 bases and the J gene end by 5 bases; junction bases not matched to a gene: 8.

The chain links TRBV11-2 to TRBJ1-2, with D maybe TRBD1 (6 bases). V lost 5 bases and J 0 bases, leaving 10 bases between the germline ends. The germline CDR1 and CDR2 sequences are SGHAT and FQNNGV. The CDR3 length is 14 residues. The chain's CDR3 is CASSPHRANYGYTF. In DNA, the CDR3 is TGTGCCAGCAGCCCCCACAGGGCTAACTATGGCTACACCTTC.

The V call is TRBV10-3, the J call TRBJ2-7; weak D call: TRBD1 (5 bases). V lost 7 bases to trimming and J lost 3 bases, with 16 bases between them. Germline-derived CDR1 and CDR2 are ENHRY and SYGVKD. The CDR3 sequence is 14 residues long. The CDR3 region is CAIKAQGPLYEQYF. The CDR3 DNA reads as TGTGCCATCAAGGCCCAGGGTCCACTCTACGAGCAGTACTTC.

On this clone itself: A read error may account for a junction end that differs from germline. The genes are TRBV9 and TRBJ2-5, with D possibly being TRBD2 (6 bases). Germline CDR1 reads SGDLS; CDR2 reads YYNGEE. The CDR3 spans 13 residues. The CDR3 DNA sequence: TGTGCCAGCAGCGTTGACCCCAGGGAGGCGGTACACTTC. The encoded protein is CASSVDPREAVHF.

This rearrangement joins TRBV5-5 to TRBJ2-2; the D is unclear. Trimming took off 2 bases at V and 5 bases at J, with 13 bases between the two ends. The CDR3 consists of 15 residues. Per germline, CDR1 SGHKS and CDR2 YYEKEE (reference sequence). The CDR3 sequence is CASSFSVVVTGELFF. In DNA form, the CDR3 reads TGTGCCAGCAGCTTTTCGGTAGTCGTGACCGGGGAGCTGTTTTTT.

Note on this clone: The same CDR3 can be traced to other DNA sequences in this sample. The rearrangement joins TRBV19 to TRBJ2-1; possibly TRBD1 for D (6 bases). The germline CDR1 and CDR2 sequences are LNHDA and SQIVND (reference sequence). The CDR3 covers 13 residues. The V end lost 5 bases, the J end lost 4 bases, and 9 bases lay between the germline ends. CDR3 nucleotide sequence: TGTGCCAGTAGTCCCAGGGGTTACAATGAGCAGTTCTTC. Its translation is CASSPRGYNEQFF.